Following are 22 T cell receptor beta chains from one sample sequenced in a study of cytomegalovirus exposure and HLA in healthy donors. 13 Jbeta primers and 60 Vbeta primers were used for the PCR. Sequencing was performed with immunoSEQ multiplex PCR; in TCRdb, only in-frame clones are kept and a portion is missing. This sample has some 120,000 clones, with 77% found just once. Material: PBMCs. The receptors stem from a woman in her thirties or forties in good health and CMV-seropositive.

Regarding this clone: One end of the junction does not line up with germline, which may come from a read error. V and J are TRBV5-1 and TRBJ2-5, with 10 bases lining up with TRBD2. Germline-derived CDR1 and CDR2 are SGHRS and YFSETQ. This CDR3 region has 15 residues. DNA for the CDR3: TGCGCCAGCAGCTTCTCTAGCGGGAGTGGAGAGACCCGGTACTTC. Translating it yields CASSFSSGSGETRYF.

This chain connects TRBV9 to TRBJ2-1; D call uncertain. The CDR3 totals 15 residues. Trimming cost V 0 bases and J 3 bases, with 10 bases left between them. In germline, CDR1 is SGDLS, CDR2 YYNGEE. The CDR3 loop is CASSVDAAYYNEQFF. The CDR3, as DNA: TGTGCCAGCAGCGTAGATGCGGCTTACTACAATGAGCAGTTCTTC. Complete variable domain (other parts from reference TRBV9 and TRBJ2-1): DSGVTQTPKHLITATGQRVTLRCSPRSGDLSVYWYQQSLDQGLQFLIQYYNGEERAKGNILERFSAQQFPDLHSELNLSSLELGDSALYFCASSVDAAYYNEQFFGPGTRLTVL.

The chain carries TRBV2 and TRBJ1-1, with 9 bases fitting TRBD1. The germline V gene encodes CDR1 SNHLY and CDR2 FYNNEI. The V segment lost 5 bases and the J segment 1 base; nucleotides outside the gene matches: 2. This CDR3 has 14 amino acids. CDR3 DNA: TGTGCCAGCAGTAGACAGGGGGGGAACACTGAAGCTTTCTTT. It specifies CASSRQGGNTEAFF.

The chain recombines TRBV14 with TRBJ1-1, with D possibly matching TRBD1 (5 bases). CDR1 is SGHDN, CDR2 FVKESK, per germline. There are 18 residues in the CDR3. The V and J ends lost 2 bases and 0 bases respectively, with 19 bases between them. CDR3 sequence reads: CASSQSLRGSHMNTEAFF. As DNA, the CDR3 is TGTGCCAGCAGCCAATCCCTTCGGGGGTCACACATGAACACTGAAGCTTTCTTT.

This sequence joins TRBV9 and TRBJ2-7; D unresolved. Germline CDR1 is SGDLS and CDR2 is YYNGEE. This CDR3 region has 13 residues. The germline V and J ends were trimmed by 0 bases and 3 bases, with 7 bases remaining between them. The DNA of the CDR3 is TGTGCCAGCAGCGTAGGGCAGTACTACGAGCAGTACTTC. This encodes CASSVGQYYEQYF.

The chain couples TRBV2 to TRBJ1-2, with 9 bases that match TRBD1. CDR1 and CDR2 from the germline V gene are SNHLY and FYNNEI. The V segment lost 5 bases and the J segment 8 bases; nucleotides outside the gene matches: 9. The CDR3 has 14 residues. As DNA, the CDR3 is TGTGCCAGCAGTACGGACAGGGGTCCTTGGGGCTACACCTTC. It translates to CASSTDRGPWGYTF.

The CDR3 spells CASSLPLQTSDSSYNEQFF. CDR3 coding DNA: TGTGCCAGCAGCTTACCCCTCCAGACTAGCGATAGCTCCTACAATGAGCAGTTCTTC. V is TRBV7-2 and J is TRBJ2-1; TRBD2 agrees at 8 bases. Germline lookup yields CDR1 SGHTA and CDR2 FQGNSA. The trim removed 2 bases at V and 0 bases at J, leaving 12 bases unmatched. This CDR3 region has 19 residues.

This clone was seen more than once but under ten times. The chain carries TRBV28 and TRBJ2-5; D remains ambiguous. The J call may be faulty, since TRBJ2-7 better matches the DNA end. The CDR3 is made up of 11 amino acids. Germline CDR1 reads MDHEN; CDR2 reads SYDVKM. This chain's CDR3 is CASSSPYEQYF. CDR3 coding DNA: TGTGCCAGCAGTTCCCCCTACGAGCAGTACTTC.

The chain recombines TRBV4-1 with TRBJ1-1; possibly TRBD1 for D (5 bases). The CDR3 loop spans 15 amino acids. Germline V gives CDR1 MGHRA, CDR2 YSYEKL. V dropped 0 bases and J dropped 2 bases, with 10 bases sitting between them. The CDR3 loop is CASSQEGRVNTEAFF. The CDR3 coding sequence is TGCGCCAGCAGCCAAGAAGGCAGGGTTAACACTGAAGCTTTCTTT.

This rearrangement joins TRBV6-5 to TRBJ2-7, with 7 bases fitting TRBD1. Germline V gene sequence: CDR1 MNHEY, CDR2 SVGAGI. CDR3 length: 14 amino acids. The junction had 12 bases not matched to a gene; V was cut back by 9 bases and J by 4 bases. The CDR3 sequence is CASASRDRVYEQYF. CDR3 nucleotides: TGTGCCAGTGCCAGTCGGGACAGAGTGTACGAGCAGTACTTC.

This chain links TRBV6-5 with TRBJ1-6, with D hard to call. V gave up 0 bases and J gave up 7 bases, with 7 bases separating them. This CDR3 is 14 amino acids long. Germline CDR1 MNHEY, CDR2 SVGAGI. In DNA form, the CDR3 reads TGTGCCAGCAGTTACTCCACGGTGAATTCACCCCTCCACTTT. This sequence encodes CASSYSTVNSPLHF.

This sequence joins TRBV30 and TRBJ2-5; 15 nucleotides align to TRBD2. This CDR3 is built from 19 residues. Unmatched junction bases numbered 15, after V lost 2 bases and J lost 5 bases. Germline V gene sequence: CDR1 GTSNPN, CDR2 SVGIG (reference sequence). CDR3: CAWSPGQGTSGRIWETQYF. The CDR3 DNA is TGTGCCTGGAGTCCGGGACAGGGGACTAGCGGGAGGATTTGGGAGACCCAGTACTTC.

The CDR3 coding sequence is TGTGCCAGCAGCTGGACTTCTAGGACAGATACGCAGTATTTT. As protein: CASSWTSRTDTQYF. This rearrangement joins TRBV7-9 to TRBJ2-3, with TRBD2 as a possible D gene (5 bases). Trimming removed 4 bases from V and 3 bases from J, with 11 bases in between. The length of the CDR3 is 14 residues. CDR1 and CDR2 from the germline V gene are SEHNR and FQNEAQ (reference sequence).

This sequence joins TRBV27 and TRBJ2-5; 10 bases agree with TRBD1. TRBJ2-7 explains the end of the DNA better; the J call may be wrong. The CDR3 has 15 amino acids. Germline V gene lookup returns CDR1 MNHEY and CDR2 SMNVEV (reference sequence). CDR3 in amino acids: CASSFQTGGVYEQYF. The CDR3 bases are TGTGCCAGCAGTTTCCAGACAGGGGGCGTTTACGAGCAGTACTTC.

Written as DNA, the CDR3 is TGTGCCAGCAGCTTAGTTCCAGGGCCCTACGAGCAGTACTTC. Its translation is CASSLVPGPYEQYF. The genes are TRBV7-3 and TRBJ2-7; possible D gene TRBD1, 5 bases. V lost 2 bases and J lost 2, with 10 bases in between. Germline V lookup: CDR1 SGHTA, CDR2 FQGTGA. This CDR3 comprises 14 residues.

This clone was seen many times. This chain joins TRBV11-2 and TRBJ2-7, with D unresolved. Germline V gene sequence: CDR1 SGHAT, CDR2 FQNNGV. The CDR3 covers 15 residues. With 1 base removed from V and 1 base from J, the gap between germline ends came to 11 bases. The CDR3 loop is CASSLAPDWSYEQYF. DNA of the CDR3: TGTGCCAGCAGCTTAGCGCCAGACTGGTCCTACGAGCAGTACTTC.

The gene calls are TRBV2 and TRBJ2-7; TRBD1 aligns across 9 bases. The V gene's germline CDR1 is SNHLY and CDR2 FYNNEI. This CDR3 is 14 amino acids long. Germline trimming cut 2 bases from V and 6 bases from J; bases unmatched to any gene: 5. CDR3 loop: CASSETGGFREQYF. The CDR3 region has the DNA TGTGCCAGCAGTGAAACAGGGGGCTTCCGCGAGCAGTACTTC.

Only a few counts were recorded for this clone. The CDR3 spells CASSLQMGQGGEQYF. CDR3 in DNA: TGTGCCAGCAGTTTACAAATGGGACAGGGGGGCGAGCAGTACTTC. The chain carries TRBV27 and TRBJ2-7, with 11 bases fitting TRBD1. Germline CDR1 MNHEY, CDR2 SMNVEV (reference sequence). This CDR3 has 15 residues. V trimming: 2 bases; J trimming: 6 bases; junction bases outside the gene matches: 6.

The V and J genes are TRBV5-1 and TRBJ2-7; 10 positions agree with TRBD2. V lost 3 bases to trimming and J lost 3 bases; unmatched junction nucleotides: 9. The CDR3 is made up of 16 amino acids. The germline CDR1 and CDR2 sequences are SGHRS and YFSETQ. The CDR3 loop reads CASSSLAGEGRYEQYF. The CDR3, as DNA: TGCGCCAGCAGCTCTCTAGCGGGAGAGGGTCGCTACGAGCAGTACTTC.

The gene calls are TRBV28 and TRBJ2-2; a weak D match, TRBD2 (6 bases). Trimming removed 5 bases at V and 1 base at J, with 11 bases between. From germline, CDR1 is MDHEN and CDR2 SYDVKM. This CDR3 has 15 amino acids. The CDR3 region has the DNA TGTGCCAGCAGTGGGGACTGGTGGAACACCGGGGAGCTGTTTTTT. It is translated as CASSGDWWNTGELFF.

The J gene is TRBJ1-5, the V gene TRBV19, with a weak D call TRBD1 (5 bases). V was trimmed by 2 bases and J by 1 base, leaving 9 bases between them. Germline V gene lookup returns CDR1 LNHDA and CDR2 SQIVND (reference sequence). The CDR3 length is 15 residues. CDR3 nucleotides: TGTGCCAGTAGTATACAGGGAAGGAGCAATCAGCCCCAGCATTTT. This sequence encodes CASSIQGRSNQPQHF.

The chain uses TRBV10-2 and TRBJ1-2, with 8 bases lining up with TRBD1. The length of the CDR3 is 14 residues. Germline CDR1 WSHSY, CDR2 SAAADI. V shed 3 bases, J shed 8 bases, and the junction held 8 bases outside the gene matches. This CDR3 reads CASSDRQGAGGYTF. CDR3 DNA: TGCGCCAGCAGTGATCGCCAGGGGGCGGGGGGCTACACCTTC.